The next 14 T cell receptor beta chains were all read from a single sample in a study of CD8+CD57+ T cells in acquired aplastic anemia (dated by TCRdb to the late 2010s). Expansion of CD8+CD57+ cells had been shown by flow cytometry in the patients chosen for sequencing. The reads were generated on an Illumina HiSeq 2000. Profiling of TCR beta VDJ combinations and CDR3 sequences used genomic DNA as the template. The public reads were reanalyzed by TCRdb: fastp trimming at Q25, MiXCR alignment, in-frame beta chains only. Entries are consolidated by CDR3 protein sequence, retaining the most common genes and DNA. For this sample the table gives around 200,000 distinct CDR3 sequences, of which 40% to 50% were detected only once. Clones ranked in the top ten supply around 9.7% of the sample. The sample consisted of sorted CD4+, CD8+, or CD8+CD57+ T cells (not recorded which) from PBMCs. These receptors came from a human donor with aplastic anemia.

This clonotype was detected a few times. This sequence joins TRBV7-6 and TRBJ1-1; TRBD1 is a possible D gene (6 bases). CDR1 and CDR2 from the germline V gene are SGHVS and FNYEAQ. CDR3 size: 15 residues. The V end was cut by 0 bases, the J end by 5 bases, with 13 bases between. This chain's CDR3 is CASSLAQGLWTEAFF. The CDR3 DNA is TGTGCCAGCAGCTTAGCGCAGGGGTTGTGGACTGAAGCTTTCTTT.

This clonotype was counted ten times or more. The V and J genes are TRBV3-2 and TRBJ2-5. TRBV3-2 is termed a pseudogene. This CDR3 has 12 amino acids. CDR3 sequence reads: CASSQDWETQYF. In DNA, the CDR3 is TGTGCCAGCAGCCAAGATTGGGAGACCCAGTACTTC.

In this sample, this clonotype turned up many times. The chain joins TRBV5-4 to TRBJ2-7; TRBD1 or TRBD2 may be the D gene (7 bases each). CDR3 length equals 14 residues. Germline V gene lookup returns CDR1 SGHNT and CDR2 YYREEE (reference sequence). Trimming took 5 bases from V and 2 from J, leaving 14 bases between them. For the CDR3, the DNA is TGTGCCAGCAGTCCTCAGGGGGGGACCTACGAGCAGTACTTC. Translation gives CASSPQGGTYEQYF.

This chain connects TRBV7-8 to TRBJ2-5; D not resolved. There are 14 residues in the CDR3. From germline, CDR1 is SGHVS and CDR2 FQNEAQ. V was clipped by 0 bases and J by 3 bases, with 8 bases between them. CDR3 loop: CASSLAFEEETQYF. CDR3 in DNA: TGTGCCAGCAGCTTAGCTTTCGAGGAAGAGACCCAGTACTTC. The full variable domain, its missing parts supplied by reference TRBV7-8 and TRBJ2-5, is GAGVSQSPRYKVAKRGQDVALRCDPISGHVSLFWYQQALGQGPEFLTYFQNEAQLDKSGLPSDRFFAERPEGSVSTLKIQRTQQEDSAVYLCASSLAFEEETQYFGPGTRLLVL.

There are many counts of this clonotype. Relative to the germline gene, one junction end is altered; a read error may explain this. The chain has TRBV6-6 and TRBJ2-1, with D perhaps matching TRBD1 (5 bases). The germline CDR1 and CDR2 sequences are MNHNY and SVGAGI (reference sequence). This CDR3 is 11 amino acids long. DNA of the CDR3: TGTGCCAGCAGTTCCCACAGGTTGGAGCTCTTC. Encoded protein: CASSSHRLELF.

Points on this clonotype: One junction end does not reproduce the germline sequence, and a read error may be involved. V and J are TRBV2 and TRBJ2-1, with D possibly matching TRBD2 (6 bases). Germline V gives CDR1 SNHLY, CDR2 FYNNEI. The CDR3 is 17 residues long. The CDR3 bases are TGTGCCGGCAGTCCCGAAGCCGGACTATGGTCGCACGATGAGCAGTTCTTC. Protein: CAGSPEAGLWSHDEQFF. The full variable domain, rest sourced from reference TRBV2 and TRBJ2-1, is EPEVTQTPSHQVTQMGQEVILRCVPISNHLYFYWYRQILGQKVEFLVSFYNNEISEKSEIFDDQFSVERPDGSNFTLKIRSTKLEDSAMYFCAGSPEAGLWSHDEQFFGPGTRLTVL.

Comment on this clonotype: A much larger clone differs by one base, so this may be a read error. The chain carries TRBV20-1 and TRBJ1-5; D may be TRBD1 (6 bases). Deletions cut 5 bases from V and 4 bases from J, with 9 bases between. Germline V gene sequence: CDR1 DFQATT, CDR2 SNEGSKA (reference sequence). The CDR3 totals 12 residues. The CDR3: CSAQQGNQPQHF. The CDR3 DNA follows: TGCAGTGCTCAACAGGGAAATCAGCCCCAGCATTTT.

This chain links TRBV2 with TRBJ2-5, with D maybe TRBD1 (5 bases). The germline CDR1 and CDR2 sequences are SNHLY and FYNNEI. V was cut by 7 bases and J by 4 bases, with 16 bases left in between. This CDR3 region has 14 residues. CDR3 sequence: CASTGANGIETQYF. CDR3 DNA sequence: TGTGCCAGCACTGGGGCGAATGGTATAGAGACCCAGTACTTC.

About this clonotype: A much larger clone sits a single nucleotide away, making a read error possible. J is TRBJ1-1 and V is TRBV5-1; D is ambiguous. Germline-derived CDR1 and CDR2 are SGHRS and YFSETQ. The ends were cut back, 1 base at V and 0 bases at J, with 10 bases in the middle. The CDR3 is made up of 15 amino acids. Written as DNA, the CDR3 is TGCGCCAGCAGCTTGTTATCACAAGTGAACACTGAAGCTTTCTTT. Translation gives CASSLLSQVNTEAFF.

CDR3 DNA sequence: TGTGCCAGCAGTGTGAGGACAGGGGATTCTTCACCCCTCCACTTT. This encodes CASSVRTGDSSPLHF. V is TRBV7-2 and J is TRBJ1-6; 9 positions match TRBD1. Trimming at V came to 6 bases and at J to 9 bases, leaving 9 bases not matched to a gene. The CDR3 consists of 15 residues. Germline lookup yields CDR1 SGHTA and CDR2 FQGNSA.

This clonotype was observed at least ten times. This sequence joins TRBV7-6 and TRBJ2-7; 8 nucleotides match TRBD1. The CDR3 is 14 residues long. Unmatched junction bases numbered 7, after V lost 6 bases and J lost 3 bases. In germline, CDR1 is SGHVS, CDR2 FNYEAQ. CDR3 sequence (DNA): TGTGCCAGCAGTTTGAGAACAGGGGGCTACGAGCAGTACTTC. It specifies CASSLRTGGYEQYF.

This clonotype occurred many times. V gene TRBV11-2 combines with J gene TRBJ1-1; D gene uncertain. This CDR3 has 15 residues. Per germline, CDR1 SGHAT and CDR2 FQNNGV. The V end was cut by 2 bases, the J end by 2 bases, with 12 bases between. CDR3 bases: TGTGCCAGCAGCTTACGAGCCAGGAGAAACACTGAAGCTTTCTTT. Encoded protein: CASSLRARRNTEAFF.

This clonotype was seen just once. The rearrangement uses TRBV5-1 and TRBJ2-7; 8 bases are a match to TRBD2. CDR1 and CDR2 (germline): SGHRS, YFSETQ. This CDR3 is 12 amino acids long. V was clipped by 4 bases and J by 6 bases; unmatched bases: 3. The CDR3 nucleotides are TGCGCCAGCAGCGTGGGACTAGGCGAGCAGTACTTC. Protein sequence: CASSVGLGEQYF.

The chain links TRBV15 to TRBJ1-1; 7 positions agree with TRBD1. V shed 5 bases, J shed 5 bases, and the junction held 11 bases outside the gene matches. The V gene's germline CDR1 is LNHNV and CDR2 YYDKDF (reference sequence). The CDR3 has 15 residues. CDR3 residues: CATSPPRDRATEAFF. CDR3 coding DNA: TGTGCCACCAGCCCGCCCCGAGACAGGGCTACTGAAGCTTTCTTT.